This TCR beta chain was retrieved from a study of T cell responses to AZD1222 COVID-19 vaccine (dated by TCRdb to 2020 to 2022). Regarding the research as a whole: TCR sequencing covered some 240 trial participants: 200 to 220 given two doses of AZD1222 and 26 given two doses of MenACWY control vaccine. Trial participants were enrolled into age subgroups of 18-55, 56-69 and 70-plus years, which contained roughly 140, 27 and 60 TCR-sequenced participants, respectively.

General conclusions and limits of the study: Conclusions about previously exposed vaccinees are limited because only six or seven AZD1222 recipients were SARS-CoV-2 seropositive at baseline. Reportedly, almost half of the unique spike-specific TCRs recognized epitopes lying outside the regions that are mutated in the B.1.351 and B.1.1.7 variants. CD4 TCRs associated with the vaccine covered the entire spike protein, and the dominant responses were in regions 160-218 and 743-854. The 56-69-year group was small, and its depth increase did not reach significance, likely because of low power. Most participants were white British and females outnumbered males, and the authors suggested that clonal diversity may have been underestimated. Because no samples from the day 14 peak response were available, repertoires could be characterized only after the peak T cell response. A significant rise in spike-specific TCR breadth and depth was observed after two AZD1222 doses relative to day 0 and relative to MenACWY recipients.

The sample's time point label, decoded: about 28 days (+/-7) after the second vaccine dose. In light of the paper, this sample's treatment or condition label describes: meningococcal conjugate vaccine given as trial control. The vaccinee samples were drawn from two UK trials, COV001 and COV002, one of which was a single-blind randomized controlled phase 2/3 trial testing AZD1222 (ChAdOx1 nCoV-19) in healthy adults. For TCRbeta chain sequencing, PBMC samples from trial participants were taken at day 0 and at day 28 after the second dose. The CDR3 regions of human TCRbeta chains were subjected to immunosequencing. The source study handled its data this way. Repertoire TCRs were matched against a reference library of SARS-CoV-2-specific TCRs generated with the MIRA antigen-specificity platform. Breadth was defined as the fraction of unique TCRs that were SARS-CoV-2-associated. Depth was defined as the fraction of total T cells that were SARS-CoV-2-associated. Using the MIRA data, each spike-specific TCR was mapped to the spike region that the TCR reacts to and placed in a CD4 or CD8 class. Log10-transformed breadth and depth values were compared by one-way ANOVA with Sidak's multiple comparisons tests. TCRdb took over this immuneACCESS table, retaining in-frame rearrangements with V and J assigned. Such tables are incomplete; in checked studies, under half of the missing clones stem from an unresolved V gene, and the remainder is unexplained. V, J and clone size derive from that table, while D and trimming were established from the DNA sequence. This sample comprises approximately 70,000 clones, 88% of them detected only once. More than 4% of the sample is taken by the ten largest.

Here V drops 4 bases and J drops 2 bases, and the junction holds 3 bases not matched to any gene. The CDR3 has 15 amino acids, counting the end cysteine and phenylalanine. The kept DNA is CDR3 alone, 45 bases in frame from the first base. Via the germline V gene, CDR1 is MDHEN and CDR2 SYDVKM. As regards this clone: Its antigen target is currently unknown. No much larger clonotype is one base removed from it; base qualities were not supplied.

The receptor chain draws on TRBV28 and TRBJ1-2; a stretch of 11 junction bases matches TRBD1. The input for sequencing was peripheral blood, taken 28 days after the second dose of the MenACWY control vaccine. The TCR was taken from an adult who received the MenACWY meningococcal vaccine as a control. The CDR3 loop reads CASSSGTGGNYGYTF. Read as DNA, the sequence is TGTGCCAGCAGTTCGGGGACAGGGGGAAACTATGGCTACACCTTC.